The rows below give T cell receptor beta chains drawn from one sample of a study of immune heterogeneity within non-small cell lung tumors. Via MiXCR, TCRdb re-called the multiplex PCR reads, giving one row per CDR3 protein. Counted here are more than 10,000 distinct CDR3 sequences, approximately 20% occurring once; the ten biggest clones make up around 4.3%. Sequencing was carried out using lung tumor tissue. The source of these receptors is a man in his fifties or sixties with non-small cell lung cancer. Each CDR3 is given with its conserved first and last residue. The D gene is left open where the match is weak. Size tells how often a clone was seen (once, few, many) or the class of an expanded clone, and some rows leave it out.

>large|TRBJ1-2|TRBV5-1|NA
CASLPRGTSLNMLRGYTF
TGCGCCAGCTTACCCCGAGGGACTTCGCTTAACATGTTGAGGGGCTACACCTTC
>NA|TRBJ2-3|TRBV12-3/TRBV12-4|NA
CASSSGHSGTQYF
TGTGCCAGCAGTTCGGGCCACTCTGGCACGCAGTATTTT
>NA|TRBJ2-1|TRBV20-1|TRBD2
CIARVVAGGYNEQFF
TGCATTGCTAGAGTTGTGGCGGGAGGTTACAATGAGCAGTTCTTC
>NA|TRBJ2-4|TRBV16|NA
CASSPIELQGLLAKNIQYF
TGTGCCAGCAGCCCCATCGAATTACAGGGACTACTAGCCAAAAACATTCAGTACTTC
>NA|TRBJ2-1|TRBV27|NA
CASSLMGVSYNERFF
TGTGCCAGCAGTTTGATGGGGGTTTCCTACAATGAGCGGTTCTTC
>few|TRBJ2-2|TRBV6-1|NA
CASSPIRGAVTGELFF
TGTGCCAGCAGTCCAATCCGGGGGGCAGTTACCGGGGAGCTGTTTTTT
>medium-sized|TRBJ1-5|TRBV28|NA
CASRLRLSSNQPQHF
TGTGCCAGCAGATTACGGTTGAGCAGCAATCAGCCCCAGCATTTT
>medium-sized|TRBJ1-2|TRBV11-2|NA
CASSLEGFGYTF
TGTGCCAGCAGCTTAGAAGGGTTTGGCTACACCTTC
>NA|TRBJ2-3|TRBV6-4|NA
CASRDFLTDTQYF
TGTGCCAGCAGGGACTTTCTCACAGATACGCAGTATTTT
>many|TRBJ2-7|TRBV10-2|NA
CASREGMGAYEQYF
TGCGCCAGCAGGGAGGGGATGGGAGCTTACGAGCAGTACTTC
>medium-sized|TRBJ1-1|TRBV10-3|TRBD1
CAISDRGKDTEAFF
TGTGCCATCTCGGACAGGGGAAAGGACACTGAAGCTTTCTTT
>few|TRBJ2-1|TRBV5-1|TRBD1
CASSLVGTGTNEQFF
TGCGCCAGCAGCTTGGTTGGGACAGGGACCAATGAGCAGTTCTTC
>medium-sized|TRBJ2-7|TRBV15|TRBD2
CATSRETGTSDEQYF
TGTGCCACCAGCAGAGAAACCGGGACTAGCGACGAGCAGTACTTC
>NA|TRBJ2-4|TRBV2|NA
CASSEAETNIQYF
TGTGCCAGCAGTGAAGCGGAAACTAACATTCAGTACTTC
>medium-sized|TRBJ1-1|TRBV12-5|NA
CASGLGYGTGGTEAFF
TGTGCTAGTGGTTTGGGCTACGGGACGGGAGGGACTGAAGCTTTCTTT
>few|TRBJ2-3|TRBV6-2/TRBV6-3|TRBD2
CANSSPREEVDTQYF
TGTGCCAACAGTTCCCCTCGGGAGGAGGTAGATACGCAGTATTTT
>NA|TRBJ2-2|TRBV5-5|NA
CASSSRVTGELFF
TGTGCCAGCAGCAGCAGGGTTACCGGGGAGCTGTTTTTT
>NA|TRBJ1-1|TRBV6-1|NA
CASRPGEISEAFF
TGTGCCAGTAGACCTGGTGAGATTTCTGAAGCTTTCTTT
>medium-sized|TRBJ1-2|TRBV27|NA
CASSFSGDGYTF
TGTGCCAGCAGTTTTTCGGGGGATGGCTACACCTTC
>NA|TRBJ2-1|TRBV7-9|TRBD2
CASSLGSLAGAYNEQFF
TGTGCCAGCAGCTTAGGTTCCCTAGCGGGCGCATACAATGAGCAGTTCTTC
>medium-sized|TRBJ2-3|TRBV20-1|TRBD2
CSAISGTSGSDTQYF
TGCAGTGCTATATCCGGGACTAGCGGCTCAGATACGCAGTATTTT
>many|TRBJ2-5|TRBV5-1|NA
CASSWTTPQETQYF
TGCGCCAGCAGCTGGACTACACCGCAAGAGACCCAGTACTTC
>few|TRBJ1-4|TRBV6-1|NA
CASSSRGGDDEKLFF
TGTGCCAGCAGTTCCCGAGGCGGGGATGATGAAAAACTGTTTTTT
>few|TRBJ2-5|TRBV24-1|TRBD2
CATSDRTTSAQETQYF
TGTGCCACCAGTGATCGAACGACTAGCGCCCAAGAGACCCAGTACTTC
>NA|TRBJ1-1|TRBV12-3/TRBV12-4|NA
CAISPPTGDAFF
TGTGCCATCAGCCCCCCGACAGGCGACGCTTTCTTT
>NA|TRBJ2-5|TRBV7-6|TRBD2
CASRMTSGTIYQETQYF
TGTGCCAGCCGAATGACTAGCGGGACCATCTACCAAGAGACCCAGTACTTC
>medium-sized|TRBJ1-3|TRBV6-1|NA
CANSGGAGNTIYF
TGTGCCAACTCGGGGGGGGCTGGAAACACCATATATTTT
>few|TRBJ2-3|TRBV19|NA
CASSIRTASTDTQYF
TGTGCCAGTAGTATCCGGACAGCTAGCACAGATACGCAGTATTTT
>medium-sized|TRBJ2-7|TRBV6-1|TRBD1
CASSSQAGTDSSYEQYF
TGTGCCAGCAGTTCACAGGCCGGGACAGACAGCTCCTACGAGCAGTACTTC
>NA|TRBJ2-3|TRBV6-1|TRBD2
CASSERSGRVVDTQYF
TGTGCCAGCAGTGAAAGGAGCGGGAGGGTCGTTGATACGCAGTATTTT
>many|TRBJ2-7|TRBV20-1|TRBD2
CSARRAGGYEQYF
TGCAGTGCCAGGAGAGCGGGAGGGTACGAGCAGTACTTC
>few|TRBJ2-5|TRBV7-2|TRBD2
CASSFQGLAGFQETQYF
TGTGCCAGCAGTTTTCAAGGACTAGCGGGCTTCCAAGAGACCCAGTACTTC
>NA|TRBJ1-6|TRBV9|NA
CASSVEAKRNSPLHF
TGTGCCAGCAGCGTAGAGGCCAAAAGGAATTCACCCCTCCACTTT
>NA|TRBJ1-1|TRBV30|NA
CAWSALRAINTEAFF
TGTGCCTGGAGTGCTCTCCGAGCGATTAACACTGAAGCTTTCTTT
>medium-sized|TRBJ2-3|TRBV15|NA
CATSRSRVLSTDTQYF
TGTGCCACCAGCAGGTCCCGAGTACTGTCAACAGATACGCAGTATTTT
>NA|TRBJ2-3|TRBV20-1|NA
CSARASSGGSTDTQYF
TGCAGTGCTAGAGCTTCCTCCGGCGGGAGCACAGATACGCAGTATTTT
>medium-sized|TRBJ2-1|TRBV19|TRBD2
CASSSSGGWGHEQFF
TGTGCCAGTAGTTCTTCGGGAGGCTGGGGACATGAGCAGTTCTTC
>NA|TRBJ1-2|TRBV6-1|NA
CASSRGAGYTF
TGTGCCAGCAGTCGCGGTGCGGGCTACACCTTC
>NA|TRBJ2-2|TRBV5-6|NA
CASSLGNTGELFF
TGTGCCAGCAGCCTCGGGAACACCGGGGAGCTGTTTTTT
>few|TRBJ1-1|TRBV29-1|NA
CSVRQQPNTEAFF
TGCAGCGTCAGACAGCAGCCGAACACTGAAGCTTTCTTT
>medium-sized|TRBJ2-3|TRBV5-1|NA
CASSPAGVGTDTQYF
TGCGCCAGCAGCCCTGCAGGGGTTGGCACAGATACGCAGTATTTT
>medium-sized|TRBJ1-5|TRBV9|NA
CASSVMAASNQPQHF
TGTGCCAGCAGCGTGATGGCAGCTAGTAATCAGCCCCAGCATTTT
>many|TRBJ2-5|TRBV7-2|NA
CASSLVLRETQYF
TGTGCCAGCAGCTTAGTTCTCCGGGAGACCCAGTACTTC
>few|TRBJ2-1|TRBV30|NA
CAWSVRTSRGEQFF
TGTGCCTGGAGTGTCCGCACTAGCCGGGGTGAGCAGTTCTTC
>NA|TRBJ1-5|TRBV6-5|TRBD1
CASSADREPQHF
TGTGCCAGCAGCGCGGACAGGGAGCCCCAGCATTTT
>medium-sized|TRBJ1-3|TRBV7-8|NA
CASSPQWGGAGNTIYF
TGTGCCAGCAGCCCACAGTGGGGGGGCGCTGGAAACACCATATATTTT
>NA|TRBJ2-3|TRBV7-8|TRBD2
CASSRALAGSSTDTQYF
TGTGCCAGCAGCCGCGCATTAGCGGGATCATCCACAGATACGCAGTATTTT
>NA|TRBJ2-2|TRBV19|NA
CASSIKEAGELFF
TGTGCCAGTAGTATTAAAGAAGCCGGGGAGCTGTTTTTT
>medium-sized|TRBJ2-3|TRBV3-1|NA
CASSRGGSTDTQYF
TGTGCCAGCAGCCGAGGCGGCAGCACAGATACGCAGTATTTT
>NA|TRBJ2-5|TRBV5-1|TRBD1
CASSGETGGYQETQYF
TGCGCCAGCAGCGGGGAGACAGGGGGGTACCAAGAGACCCAGTACTTC
>few|TRBJ2-4|TRBV19|TRBD2
CASSMGTSGENIQYF
TGTGCCAGTAGTATGGGGACTAGCGGGGAAAACATTCAGTACTTC
>few|TRBJ2-3|TRBV30|TRBD2
CAWSVGGRMDTQYF
TGTGCCTGGAGTGTTGGCGGGAGGATGGATACGCAGTATTTT
>NA|TRBJ2-5|TRBV24-1|NA
CATSDWEAGTSRGTQYF
TGTGCCACCAGTGATTGGGAAGCCGGGACCTCGAGGGGGACCCAGTACTTC
>few|TRBJ2-7|TRBV6-1|NA
CASSRDPEYEQYF
TGTGCCAGCAGCCGGGACCCGGAGTACGAGCAGTACTTC